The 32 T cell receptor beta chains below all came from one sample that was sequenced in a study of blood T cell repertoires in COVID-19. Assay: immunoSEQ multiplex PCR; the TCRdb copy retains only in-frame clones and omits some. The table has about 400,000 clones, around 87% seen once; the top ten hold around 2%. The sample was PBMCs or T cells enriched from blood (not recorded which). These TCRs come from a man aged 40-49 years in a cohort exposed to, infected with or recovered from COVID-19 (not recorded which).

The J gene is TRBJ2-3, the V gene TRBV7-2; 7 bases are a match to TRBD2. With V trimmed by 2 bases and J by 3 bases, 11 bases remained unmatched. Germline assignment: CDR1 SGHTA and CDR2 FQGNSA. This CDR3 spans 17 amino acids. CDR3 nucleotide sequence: TGTGCCAGCAGCTTAAAGTATGAGCGCGGGGGTACAGATACGCAGTATTTT. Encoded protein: CASSLKYERGGTDTQYF.

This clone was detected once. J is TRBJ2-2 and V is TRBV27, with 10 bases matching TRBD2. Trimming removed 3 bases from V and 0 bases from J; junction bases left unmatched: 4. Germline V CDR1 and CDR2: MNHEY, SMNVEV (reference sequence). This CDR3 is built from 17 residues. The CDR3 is CASSFPTSGANTGELFF. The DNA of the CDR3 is TGTGCCAGCAGTTTCCCTACTAGCGGGGCGAACACCGGGGAGCTGTTTTTT.

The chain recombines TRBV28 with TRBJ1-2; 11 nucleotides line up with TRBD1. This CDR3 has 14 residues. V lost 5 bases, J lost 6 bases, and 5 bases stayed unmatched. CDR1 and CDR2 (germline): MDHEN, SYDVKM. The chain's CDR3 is CASSPGQGANGYTF. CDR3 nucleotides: TGTGCCAGCAGTCCCGGACAGGGGGCGAATGGCTACACCTTC.

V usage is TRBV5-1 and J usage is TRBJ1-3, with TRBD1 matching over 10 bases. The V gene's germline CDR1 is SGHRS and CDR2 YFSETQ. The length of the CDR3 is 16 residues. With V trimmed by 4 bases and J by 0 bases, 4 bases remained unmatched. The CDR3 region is CASSRGQGISGNTIYF. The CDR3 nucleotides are TGCGCCAGCAGCCGGGGACAGGGGATCTCTGGAAACACCATATATTTT.

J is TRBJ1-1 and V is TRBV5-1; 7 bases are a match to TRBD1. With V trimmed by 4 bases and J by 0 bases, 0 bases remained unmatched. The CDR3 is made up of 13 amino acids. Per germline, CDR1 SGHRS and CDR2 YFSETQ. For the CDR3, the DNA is TGCGCCAGCAGCGACAGGGTGAACACTGAAGCTTTCTTT. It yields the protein CASSDRVNTEAFF. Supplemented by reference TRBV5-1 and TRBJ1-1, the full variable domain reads KAGVTQTPRYLIKTRGQQVTLSCSPISGHRSVSWYQQTPGQGLQFLFEYFSETQRNKGNFPGRFSGRQFSNSRSEMNVSTLELGDSALYLCASSDRVNTEAFFGQGTRLTVV.

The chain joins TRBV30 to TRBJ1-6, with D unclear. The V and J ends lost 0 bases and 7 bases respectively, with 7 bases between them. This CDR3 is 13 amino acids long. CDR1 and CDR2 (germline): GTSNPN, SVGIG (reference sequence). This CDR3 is CAWSVLANSPLHF. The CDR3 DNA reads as TGTGCCTGGAGTGTACTTGCGAATTCACCCCTCCACTTT.

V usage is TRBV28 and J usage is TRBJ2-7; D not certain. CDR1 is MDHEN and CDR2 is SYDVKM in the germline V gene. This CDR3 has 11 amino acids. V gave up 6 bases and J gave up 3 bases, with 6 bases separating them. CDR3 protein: CASSRYYEQYF. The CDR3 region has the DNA TGTGCCAGCAGCCGGTACTACGAGCAGTACTTC.

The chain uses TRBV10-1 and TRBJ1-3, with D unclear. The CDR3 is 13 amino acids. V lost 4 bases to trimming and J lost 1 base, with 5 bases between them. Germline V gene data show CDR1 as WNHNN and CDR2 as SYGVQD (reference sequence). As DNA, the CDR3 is TGCGCCAGCAGTGGAGGTTCTGGAAACACCATATATTTT. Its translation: CASSGGSGNTIYF.

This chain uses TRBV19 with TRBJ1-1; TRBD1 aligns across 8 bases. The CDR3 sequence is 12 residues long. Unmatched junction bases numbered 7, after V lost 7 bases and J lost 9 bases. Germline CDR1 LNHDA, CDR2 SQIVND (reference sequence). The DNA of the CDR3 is TGTGCCAGTATGGATCGGACAGGGAAAGCTTTCTTT. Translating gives CASMDRTGKAFF. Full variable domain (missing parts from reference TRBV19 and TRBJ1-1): DGGITQSPKYLFRKEGQNVTLSCEQNLNHDAMYWYRQDPGQGLRLIYYSQIVNDFQKGDIAEGYSVSREKKESFPLTVTSAQKNPTAFYLCASMDRTGKAFFGQGTRLTVV.

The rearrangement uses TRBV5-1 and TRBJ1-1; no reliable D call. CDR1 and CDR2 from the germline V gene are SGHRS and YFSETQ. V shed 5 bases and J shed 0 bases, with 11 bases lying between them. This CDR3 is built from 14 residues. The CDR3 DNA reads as TGCGCCAGCAGACCTAGCCCGGTGAACACTGAAGCTTTCTTT. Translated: CASRPSPVNTEAFF.

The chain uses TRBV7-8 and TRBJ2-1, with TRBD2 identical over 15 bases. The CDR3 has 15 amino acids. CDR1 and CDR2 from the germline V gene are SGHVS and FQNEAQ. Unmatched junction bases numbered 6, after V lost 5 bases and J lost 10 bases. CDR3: CASSIGGLAGGEQFF. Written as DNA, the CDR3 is TGTGCCAGCAGCATCGGTGGACTAGCGGGAGGGGAGCAGTTCTTC. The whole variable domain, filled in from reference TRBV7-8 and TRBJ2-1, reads GAGVSQSPRYKVAKRGQDVALRCDPISGHVSLFWYQQALGQGPEFLTYFQNEAQLDKSGLPSDRFFAERPEGSVSTLKIQRTQQEDSAVYLCASSIGGLAGGEQFFGPGTRLTVL.

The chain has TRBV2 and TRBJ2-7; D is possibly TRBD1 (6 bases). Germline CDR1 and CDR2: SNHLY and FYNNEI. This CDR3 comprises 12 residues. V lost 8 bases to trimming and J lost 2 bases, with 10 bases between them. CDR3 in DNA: TGTGCCAGCGGCAGGGGCGCCTACGAGCAGTACTTC. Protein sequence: CASGRGAYEQYF.

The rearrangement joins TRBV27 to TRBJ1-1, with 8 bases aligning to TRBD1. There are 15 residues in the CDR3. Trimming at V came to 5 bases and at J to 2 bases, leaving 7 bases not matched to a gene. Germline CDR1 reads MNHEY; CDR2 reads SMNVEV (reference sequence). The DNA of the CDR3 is TGTGCCAGCAGTCCCCCGGGACAGGCTAACACTGAAGCTTTCTTT. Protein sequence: CASSPPGQANTEAFF.

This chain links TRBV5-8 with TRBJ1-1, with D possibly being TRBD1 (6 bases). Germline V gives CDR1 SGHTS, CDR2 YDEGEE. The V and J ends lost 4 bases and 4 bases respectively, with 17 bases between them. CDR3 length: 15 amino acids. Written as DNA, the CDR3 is TGTGCCAGCAGCGACTACAGCCTCAGGGGCACTGAAGCTTTCTTT. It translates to CASSDYSLRGTEAFF.

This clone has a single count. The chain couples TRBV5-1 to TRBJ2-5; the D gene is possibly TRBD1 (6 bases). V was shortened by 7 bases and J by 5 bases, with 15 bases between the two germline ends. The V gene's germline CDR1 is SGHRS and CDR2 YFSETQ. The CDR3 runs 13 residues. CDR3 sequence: CASDSGTLETQYF. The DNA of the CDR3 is TGCGCCAGCGACTCCGGGACACTGGAGACCCAGTACTTC.

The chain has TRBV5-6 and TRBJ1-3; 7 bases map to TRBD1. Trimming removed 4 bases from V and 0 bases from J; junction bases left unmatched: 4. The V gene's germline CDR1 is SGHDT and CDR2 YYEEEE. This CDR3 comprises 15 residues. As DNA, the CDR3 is TGTGCCAGCAGCAGGGGACAGACCTCTGGAAACACCATATATTTT. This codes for CASSRGQTSGNTIYF. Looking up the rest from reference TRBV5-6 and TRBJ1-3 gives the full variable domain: DAGVTQSPTHLIKTRGQQVTLRCSPKSGHDTVSWYQQALGQGPQFIFQYYEEEERQRGNFPDRFSGHQFPNYSSELNVNALLLGDSALYLCASSRGQTSGNTIYFGEGSWLTVV.

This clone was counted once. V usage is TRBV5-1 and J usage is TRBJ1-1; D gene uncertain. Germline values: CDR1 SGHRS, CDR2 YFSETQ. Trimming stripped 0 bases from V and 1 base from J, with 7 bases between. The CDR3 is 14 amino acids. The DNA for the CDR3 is TGCGCCAGCAGCTTGGTCCAGGCGAACACTGAAGCTTTCTTT. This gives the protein CASSLVQANTEAFF.

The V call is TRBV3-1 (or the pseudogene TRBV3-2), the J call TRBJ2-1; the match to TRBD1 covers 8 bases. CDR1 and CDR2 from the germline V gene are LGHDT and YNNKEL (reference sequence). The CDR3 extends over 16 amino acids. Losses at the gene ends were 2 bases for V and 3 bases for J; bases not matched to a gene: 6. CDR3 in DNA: TGTGCCAGCAGCCAACAGCAGGGGGCGGTCTACAATGAGCAGTTCTTC. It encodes CASSQQQGAVYNEQFF.

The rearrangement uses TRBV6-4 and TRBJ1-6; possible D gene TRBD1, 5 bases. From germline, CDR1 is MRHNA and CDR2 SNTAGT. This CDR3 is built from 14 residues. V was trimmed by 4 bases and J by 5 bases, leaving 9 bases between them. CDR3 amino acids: CASSVSGNNSPLHF. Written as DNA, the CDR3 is TGTGCCAGCAGTGTTTCAGGGAATAATTCACCCCTCCACTTT.

The CDR3 loop is CASSLGLSSTDTQYF. The CDR3, as DNA: TGTGCCAGCAGCTTGGGACTTTCTAGCACAGATACGCAGTATTTT. The chain couples TRBV5-5 to TRBJ2-3, with D hard to call. Looked up from germline, CDR1 is SGHKS and CDR2 is YYEKEE (reference sequence). The CDR3 sequence is 15 residues long. V lost 0 bases and J lost 0, with 8 bases in between.

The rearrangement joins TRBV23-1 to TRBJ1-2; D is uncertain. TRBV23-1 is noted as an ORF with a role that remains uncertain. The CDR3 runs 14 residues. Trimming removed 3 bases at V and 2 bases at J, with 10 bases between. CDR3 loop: CASSQRRRNYGYTF. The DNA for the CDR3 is TGCGCCAGCAGTCAGAGGCGGAGGAACTATGGCTACACCTTC.

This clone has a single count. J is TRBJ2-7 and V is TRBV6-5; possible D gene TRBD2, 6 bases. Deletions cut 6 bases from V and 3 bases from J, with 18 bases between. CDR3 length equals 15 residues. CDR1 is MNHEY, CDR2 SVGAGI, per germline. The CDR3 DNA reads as TGTGCCAGCAGACCGACGGGGGTAAAAGTCTACGAGCAGTACTTC. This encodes CASRPTGVKVYEQYF.

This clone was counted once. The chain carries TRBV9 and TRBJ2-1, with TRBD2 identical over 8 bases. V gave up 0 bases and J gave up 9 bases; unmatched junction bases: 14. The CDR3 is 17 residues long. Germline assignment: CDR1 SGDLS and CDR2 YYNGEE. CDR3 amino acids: CASSVEGAGGRSGEQFF. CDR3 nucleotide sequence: TGTGCCAGCAGCGTAGAGGGTGCGGGGGGACGGTCGGGTGAGCAGTTCTTC.

CDR3 amino acids: CASSFRTGGIYGYTF. CDR3 DNA: TGTGCCAGCAGTTTTAGGACAGGGGGCATCTATGGCTACACCTTC. The V gene is TRBV27, the J gene TRBJ1-2, with 11 nucleotides matching TRBD1. Per the germline V gene, CDR1 is MNHEY and CDR2 is SMNVEV (reference sequence). This CDR3 has 15 amino acids. J was trimmed by 4 bases and V by 3 bases; bases with no gene match: 4.

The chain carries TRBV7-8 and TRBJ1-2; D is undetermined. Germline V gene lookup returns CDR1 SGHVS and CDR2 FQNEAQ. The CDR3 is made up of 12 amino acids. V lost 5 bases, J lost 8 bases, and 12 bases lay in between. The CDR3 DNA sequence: TGTGCCAGCAGCCCATGGCTCTTGGGCTACACCTTC. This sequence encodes CASSPWLLGYTF.

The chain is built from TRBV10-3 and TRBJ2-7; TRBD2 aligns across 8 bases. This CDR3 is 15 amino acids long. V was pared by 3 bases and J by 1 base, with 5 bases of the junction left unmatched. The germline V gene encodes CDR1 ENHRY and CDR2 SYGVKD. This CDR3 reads CAISETQRGSYEQYF. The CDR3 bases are TGTGCCATCAGTGAAACTCAGCGGGGGTCCTACGAGCAGTACTTC.

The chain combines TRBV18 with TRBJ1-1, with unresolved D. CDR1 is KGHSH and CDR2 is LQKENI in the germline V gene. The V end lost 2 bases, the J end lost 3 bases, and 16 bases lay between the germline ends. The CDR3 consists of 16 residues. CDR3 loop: CASSPYPLLRDTEAFF. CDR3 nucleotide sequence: TGTGCCAGCTCACCATATCCCCTCCTAAGAGACACTGAAGCTTTCTTT. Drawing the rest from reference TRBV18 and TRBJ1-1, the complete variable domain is NAGVMQNPRHLVRRRGQEARLRCSPMKGHSHVYWYRQLPEEGLKFMVYLQKENIIDESGMPKERFSAEFPKEGPSILRIQQVVRGDSAAYFCASSPYPLLRDTEAFFGQGTRLTVV.

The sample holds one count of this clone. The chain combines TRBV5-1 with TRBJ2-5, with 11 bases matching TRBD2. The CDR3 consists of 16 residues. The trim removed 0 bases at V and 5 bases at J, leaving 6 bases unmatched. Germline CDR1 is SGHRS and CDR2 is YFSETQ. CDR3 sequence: CASSLGLAGYWETQYF. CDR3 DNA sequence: TGCGCCAGCAGCTTGGGACTAGCGGGGTATTGGGAGACCCAGTACTTC.

CDR3 nucleotide sequence: TGTGCCAGCACTTCCGGGACAGGGAACACCGGGGAGCTGTTTTTT. Encoded protein: CASTSGTGNTGELFF. The genes are TRBV27 and TRBJ2-2, with 8 bases identical to TRBD1. Per germline, CDR1 MNHEY and CDR2 SMNVEV (reference sequence). The V gene end was trimmed by 7 bases and the J gene end by 1 base; junction bases not matched to a gene: 5. The CDR3 covers 15 residues.

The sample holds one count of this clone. This CDR3 is CASSERDRVNTEAFF. CDR3 nucleotides: TGTGCCAGCAGTGAACGGGACAGGGTGAACACTGAAGCTTTCTTT. V usage is TRBV2 and J usage is TRBJ1-1; TRBD1 agrees at 9 bases. The CDR3 loop spans 15 amino acids. Germline V gene data show CDR1 as SNHLY and CDR2 as FYNNEI. V lost 2 bases, J lost 0 bases, and 1 base stayed unmatched.

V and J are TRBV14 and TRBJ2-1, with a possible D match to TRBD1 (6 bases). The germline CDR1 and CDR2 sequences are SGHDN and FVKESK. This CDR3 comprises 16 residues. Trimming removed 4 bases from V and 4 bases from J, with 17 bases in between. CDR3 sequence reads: CASSREGQRHYNEQFF. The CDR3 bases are TGTGCCAGCAGCCGAGAAGGACAGAGACATTACAATGAGCAGTTCTTC.

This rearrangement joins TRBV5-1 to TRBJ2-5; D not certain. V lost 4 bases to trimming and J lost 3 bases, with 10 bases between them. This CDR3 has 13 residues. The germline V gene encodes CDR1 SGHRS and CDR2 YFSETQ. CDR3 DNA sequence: TGCGCCAGCAGCCCGACTGCGAAAGAGACCCAGTACTTC. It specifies CASSPTAKETQYF.